This T cell receptor beta chain was sequenced in a study of blood T cells in healthy people across ages. Study-level findings and limits: What prevented conclusive comparison of naive and antigen-experienced cells was that PBMCs were unsorted.

Worth noting for this clonotype: Its antigen is currently unknown.

The use of a sample-barcoded 5' primer and a J-beta primer mix characterized a second PCR of roughly 7 to 12 cycles. TCRdb redid the calling of the 5' RACE reads with MiXCR, one entry per CDR3 protein. The sample shows 1,500,000 or so distinct CDR3 sequences, almost 60% of them seen only once. Germline V gene sequence: CDR1 DFQATT, CDR2 SNEGSKA (reference sequence). The V and J ends lost 6 bases and 11 bases, in that order; junction bases with no gene match: 21. There are 15 residues in the CDR3. The TCR originated in a man younger than 35 in good health. Sequenced sample: blood. V usage is TRBV20-1 and J usage is TRBJ2-5, with 7 bases lining up with TRBD1. CDR3 sequence: CSASRGRDRNNEQYF. The CDR3 DNA sequence: TGCAGTGCGAGCCGGGGTCGGGACAGAAACAATGAGCAGTACTTC.